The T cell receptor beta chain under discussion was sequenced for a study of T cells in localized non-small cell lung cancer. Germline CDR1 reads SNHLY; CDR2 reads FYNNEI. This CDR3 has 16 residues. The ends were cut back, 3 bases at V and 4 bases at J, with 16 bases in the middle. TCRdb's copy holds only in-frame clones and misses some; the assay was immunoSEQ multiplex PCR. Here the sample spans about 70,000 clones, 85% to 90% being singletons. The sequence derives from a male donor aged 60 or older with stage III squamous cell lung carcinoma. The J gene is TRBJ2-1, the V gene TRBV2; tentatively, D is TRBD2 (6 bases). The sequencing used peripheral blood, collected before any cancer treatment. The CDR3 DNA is TGTGCCAGCAGTGAGATGGGGGGTGATGGGTACAATGAGCAGTTCTTC. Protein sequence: CASSEMGGDGYNEQFF.